This paragraph covers one T cell receptor beta chain sequence. Which antigen it targets is not known. Other DNA sequences within the sample encode an identical CDR3. The cohort was made up of hundreds of healthy bone marrow donors. All cohort members were sampled while nominally healthy, although unrecorded immune exposures were likely present. The donor was CMV seronegative and was included in the group of over 300 seronegative cohort members. Each donor provided a peripheral blood sample, and peripheral blood mononuclear cells were used for TCR beta sequencing. The Qiagen DNeasy Blood Extraction Kit was used to extract genomic DNA from the blood cell samples. The library was made by the immunoSEQ multiplex PCR assay. A mixture of 60 forward primers for TCR Vbeta segments and 13 reverse primers for TCR Jbeta segments was used in the multiplex PCR. Amplification of the CDR3 region of rearranged TCR beta genes was performed with a multiplex PCR assay on genomic DNA. On the Illumina HiSeq System, the amplified TCR beta libraries were sequenced as 87-base-pair reads. In the paper's pipeline: In a later analysis, tens of millions of unique TCR beta chains were counted across the roughly 700 repertoires, and some 10 million of these chains were shared by at least two donors. Raw reads were error-corrected and collapsed into unique sequences by a nearest-neighbor algorithm in which closely related sequences were merged to remove PCR and sequencing errors. Alignment of CDR3 sequences to IMGT reference sequences was used to assign V, D and J gene segments. For a sequence to be retained, at least a six-nucleotide match to both a V gene segment and a J gene segment was required. Rearrangements were classified as productive when the CDR3 lacked stop codons and remained in frame with V and J, and all other rearrangements were classified as non-productive. CDR3 was defined by IMGT convention, running from the second conserved V-encoded cysteine to the conserved J-encoded phenylalanine. Sequences without an unambiguous match to a single V gene segment were excluded from the earlier analysis of 587 of the donors. In an earlier analysis of approximately 560 of the donors, a V segment was called functional when productive rearrangements were above 56.7%, and segregating when the standard deviation between donors exceeded 5%. A statistical classification framework was built to diagnose cytomegalovirus status from the catalog of TCR beta chain sequences. In a later analysis, TCR nucleotide sequences were compared against IMGT/GENE-DB human TR gene sequences so that V and J genes could be assigned. A later analysis assigned CDR3 sequences and most-parsimonious VDJ recombination scenarios with the TCRdist pipeline. In a later analysis, each TCR beta chain was defined by its CDR3 amino acid sequence together with its V-gene family, and reads without a unique V-gene family were excluded. In a later analysis, nearly 600 highly shared, low-generation-probability nucleotide sequences were removed to address suspected cross-contamination and a sequencing artifact. A later analysis calculated a clonal expansion index for each public chain from normalized within-repertoire ranks of inferred template counts. Generation probabilities in a later analysis came from a VDJ recombination model fitted to out-of-frame rearrangements, and those results were checked against IGoR. In a later analysis, hypergeometric tests were used to score TCR-TCR, TCR-HLA and TCR-CMV co-occurrence, with a repertoire-size bias correction applied to TCR pairs. A later analysis estimated false discovery rates by permuting HLA or CMV assignments 20 times. In a later analysis, co-occurring TCRs were grouped using DBSCAN, and TCRdist sequence similarity was added for clustering within HLA-allele-positive subsets. Repertoires with fewer than 30,000 or more than 120,000 public chains, plus five repertoires with anomalous nucleotide sharing, were excluded from co-occurrence clustering. TCRdb re-hosts the immuneACCESS table, in-frame sequences only. Its copies lack some clones; in the studies checked, an unresolved V gene accounts for under half of them, and the cause for the rest is not known. D and trimming were read from the DNA, whereas the V and J calls and clone size are those reported in that table. The table of this sample itemizes some 82,000 clones. The ten largest clones add up to about 1.1% of the sample.

The data derive from a study of cytomegalovirus exposure and HLA in healthy donors (dated by TCRdb to about 2017). Describing the broader study: An earlier analysis of some 620 of the donors reported 276 Gb of sequence data and approximately 120 million unique TCR beta sequences obtained from roughly 170 million T cells. An early release covering roughly 600 HLA-typed donors comprised about 300 gigabases of sequencing data and 85 million to 100 million unique TCR sequences. Of the 398 genotyped donors, over 80% were placed in the genetic ancestry cluster associated with self-reported Caucasian donors. The aim of the study was to test whether cataloging public T cell receptors could identify signatures of past pathogen exposure. Using immunosequencing, the study profiled T cell repertoires from about 610 subjects and related those repertoires to cytomegalovirus serostatus. In addition to the first cohort of roughly 670 subjects, a separate validation cohort of 120 different subjects was used. To predict cytomegalovirus infection status, the study brought together high-throughput TCR immunosequencing, statistical association of individual TCRs with disease status, and machine learning. A later analysis re-analyzed previously published TCR beta repertoires from 660 or so donors and added high-resolution HLA genotyping to study TCR occurrence patterns. Rather than using new phenotypic data, the later analysis identified candidate immune exposures from TCR beta sequences and from how often those sequences occurred across donors. An earlier analysis of around 540 of the donors applied high-throughput TCR beta sequencing to assess whether each TCR beta V gene segment acted as functional or pseudogenic. Donor age, sex, ethnicity and CMV serostatus were collected together with the repertoire data. A later genetic analysis took genome-wide SNP genotypes for 398 of the 666 donors and used that subset as a discovery cohort. Every discovery cohort repertoire had been produced on one sequencing platform. HLA typing included class I and class II loci at four-digit resolution. The number of typed donors differed by locus: about 620-640 for A, B, C, DRB1 and DQB1; 500 to 550 for DQA1; 606 for DPA1; and some 430 for DPB1. Several DR-DQ haplotypes were treated as single units for association and clustering because of strong linkage in the cohort. On average, around 230,000 unique TCR beta nucleotide sequences were sequenced per donor among 398 genotyped donors of the cohort, with about 19% of those sequences being non-productive.

The investigation overall reported the following: Because counts were too low, some 17 rarely observed V segments, including chromosome 9 orphons, were excluded from the earlier analysis of 587 of the donors. In a later analysis, most CMV-associated TCR beta chains were found to appear HLA-restricted, with HLA associations seemingly driven largely by CMV exposure. Most TCR sequences were observed very rarely across donors, whereas some public TCRs were present in many individuals. For the cohort, immune exposure information was limited to CMV serostatus. According to the authors, the approach could potentially be generalized to other disease states and immunological phenotypes. Linkage disequilibrium might explain the correlated functional status among segregating V segments, but an unknown experimental factor could not be ruled out. The study listed 164 TCR beta chains as associated with cytomegalovirus. A later analysis associated 15,000 to 20,000 TCR beta sequences with specific HLA alleles at a false discovery rate of 0.05. Because HLA typing was unavailable for some donors at each locus, only the typed subset was used in association tests. A group of highly shared sequence variants was considered likely to be a technical artifact of the sequencing pipeline. Some IMGT-functional V segments, including TRBV6-2 and TRBV6-3, could not be distinguished by the 87-base-pair reads and were therefore excluded. Strong co-occurrence of HLA alleles, especially DR and DQ, made assigning TCR associations to individual alleles difficult. Only TCR beta chains were sequenced in this cohort, and the absence of alpha or paired-chain data limited detectable features. A later genetic analysis associated a missense DCLRE1C variant with V-gene and J-gene trimming of TCR beta chains, and an independent cohort replicated the association. A further reported finding was that TCR beta sequences accurately predicted the HLA-A and HLA-B alleles for most subjects in the first cohort. The classifier was reported to diagnose cytomegalovirus status with high specificity and sensitivity in both the original cohort and the validation cohort. Compared with the 666-donor mean, donors in an Asian-associated ancestry cluster had fewer N-insertions in productive TCRs, according to a later genetic analysis. Broadly in line with IMGT annotations, most TCR beta V segments showed up in productive rearrangements about 87% or about 30% of the time in an earlier analysis of about 500 of the donors. A later analysis found that HLA-associated TCR beta chains were more clonally expanded and had lower generation probabilities than equally common non-associated chains. In vitro tests confirmed that a few of the cytomegalovirus-associated TCR beta chains recognize cytomegalovirus antigens. Presence/absence analyses assumed roughly uniform sequencing depth across donors, an assumption that may not hold. A later analysis found that TCR association rates varied across HLA loci, with DRB1 alleles showing the most associated TCRs and HLA-C alleles the fewest. Several of the top co-occurrence clusters appeared to be linked to parvovirus B19, influenza, CMV and Epstein-Barr virus, according to a later analysis.

From the germline V gene (reference sequence), CDR1 is SGHKS and CDR2 is YYEKEE. Including cysteine and phenylalanine, the CDR3 has 14 amino acids. The retained sequence is limited to the CDR3, 42 bases, with the frame set at the first base. Trimming takes 5 bases off V and 1 base off J; junction bases not matched to a gene: 5. Here the chain combines TRBV5-5 and TRBJ1-1; 7 central bases correspond to TRBD1. This clonotype was obtained from a woman aged 25-40 years in good health and CMV-seronegative. Sequencing was done on a sample of PBMCs. The sequenced DNA is TGTGCCAGCAGTCCGGGACAGACGAACACTGAAGCTTTCTTT. Translated, this is CASSPGQTNTEAFF.